The 5 T cell receptor beta chains below come from one sample, sequenced in a study of naive and memory T cell subsets. Two oligonucleotides, mixed equimolar, formed the beta constant-region primer covering TRBC1 and TRBC2. The ligated cDNA underwent four PCR rounds using SP2 and nested alpha and beta constant-region primers. Each CDR3 protein is one row after TCRdb ran MiXCR on the UMI-ligation and nested PCR reads. Found here are 120,000 to 150,000 distinct CDR3 sequences, roughly a fifth of them singletons; the top ten hold around 0.63%. These receptors' targets are unknown. Study-wide results and limits: Possibly reflecting memory cells re-expressing CD45RA, a few larger clonotypes occurred in naive repertoires, especially CD8.

The specimen was naive CD8+ T cells from blood. These receptors originate from a human donor in good health.

The rearrangement uses TRBV28 and TRBJ1-5; D is perhaps TRBD1 (5 bases). This CDR3 has 15 residues. Germline V gene sequence: CDR1 MDHEN, CDR2 SYDVKM. V was pared by 5 bases and J by 2 bases, with 13 bases between. The CDR3 bases are TGTGCCAGCAGTCAACAGGTCGGGGGCAATCAGCCCCAGCATTTT. This sequence encodes CASSQQVGGNQPQHF. Supplemented by reference TRBV28 and TRBJ1-5, the full variable domain reads DVKVTQSSRYLVKRTGEKVFLECVQDMDHENMFWYRQDPGLGLRLIYFSYDVKMKEKGDIPEGYSVSREKKERFSLILESASTNQTSMYLCASSQQVGGNQPQHFGDGTRLSIL.

This clonotype has a handful of counts. The chain carries TRBV27 and TRBJ2-7, with TRBD2 identical over 10 bases. V lost 6 bases and J lost 4; bases outside the gene matches: 3. This CDR3 is built from 13 residues. Germline CDR1 reads MNHEY; CDR2 reads SMNVEV (reference sequence). CDR3 bases: TGTGCCAGCAGAATGGGACTAGCGTACGAGCAGTACTTC. Translation: CASRMGLAYEQYF.

The rearrangement joins TRBV2 to TRBJ2-7, with 10 bases lining up with TRBD2. V lost 8 bases and J lost 2; bases outside the gene matches: 9. Germline values: CDR1 SNHLY, CDR2 FYNNEI. CDR3 length equals 15 residues. The CDR3 nucleotides are TGTGCCAGCTGGGGAGTCACTAGCGGGACCTACGAGCAGTACTTC. Amino acids: CASWGVTSGTYEQYF. Full variable domain (missing parts from reference TRBV2 and TRBJ2-7): EPEVTQTPSHQVTQMGQEVILRCVPISNHLYFYWYRQILGQKVEFLVSFYNNEISEKSEIFDDQFSVERPDGSNFTLKIRSTKLEDSAMYFCASWGVTSGTYEQYFGPGTRLTVT.

This clonotype has only a few counts. The V call is TRBV20-1, the J call TRBJ1-3; weak D call: TRBD1 (5 bases). Per germline, CDR1 DFQATT and CDR2 SNEGSKA (reference sequence). CDR3 length: 16 residues. The V end lost 2 bases, the J end lost 0 bases, and 14 bases lay between the germline ends. CDR3 coding DNA: TGCAGTGCTAGAAACCGGGACGGTTCCTCTGGAAACACCATATATTTT. This encodes CSARNRDGSSGNTIYF.

The chain carries TRBV28 and TRBJ2-5; D uncertain. This CDR3 region has 16 residues. Germline V lookup: CDR1 MDHEN, CDR2 SYDVKM. The V gene lost 5 bases and the J gene lost 4 bases, with 20 bases spanning the gap. This CDR3 is CASSPPGTVFSETQYF. CDR3 DNA: TGTGCCAGCAGTCCCCCCGGCACGGTCTTTTCAGAGACCCAGTACTTC.